Listed here are 21 T cell receptor beta chains from one sample, sequenced in a study of T cells in Graves' hyperthyroidism and ophthalmopathy. Researchers took RNA transcripts and amplified the TCR beta CDR3 regions from them. The HTBI primer set served for first-round RT-PCR of the TCR CDR3. TCRdb called the multiplex PCR reads again in MiXCR, with one record for every CDR3 protein. The sample lists under 400,000 distinct CDR3 sequences, 15% to 19% occurring once. The sequenced sample was blood. The origin of the receptors is a woman under 30 with Graves' hyperthyroidism that later progressed to Graves' ophthalmopathy.

The CDR3 is CASSVPATGFAEQFF. CDR3 DNA sequence: TGTGCCAGCAGCGTTCCTGCGACAGGGTTTGCTGAGCAGTTCTTC. This chain connects TRBV9 to TRBJ2-1; TRBD1 matches 7 bases. Germline lookup yields CDR1 SGDLS and CDR2 YYNGEE. The CDR3 covers 15 residues. Losses at the gene ends were 2 bases for V and 9 bases for J; bases not matched to a gene: 11.

This clonotype was observed at least ten times. The V call is TRBV20-1, the J call TRBJ1-2, with a possible D match to TRBD1 (5 bases). V was clipped by 1 base and J by 6 bases, with 12 bases between them. This CDR3 region has 13 residues. Germline lookup yields CDR1 DFQATT and CDR2 SNEGSKA (reference sequence). The CDR3 DNA is TGCAGTGCTAGAGTGCAGGGACCCCATGGCTACACCTTC. As protein: CSARVQGPHGYTF.

This clonotype was seen more than once but under ten times. This sequence joins TRBV4-2 and TRBJ2-3; 7 nucleotides line up with TRBD2. The CDR3 spans 16 residues. Germline CDR1 LGHNA, CDR2 YNFKEQ. Germline trimming cut 0 bases from V and 4 bases from J; bases unmatched to any gene: 7. CDR3 sequence: CASSQDLTGGSDTQYF. CDR3 coding DNA: TGTGCCAGCAGCCAAGACTTGACGGGAGGCTCAGATACGCAGTATTTT.

The chain is built from TRBV5-8 and TRBJ1-2; TRBD1 agrees at 7 bases. The CDR3 contains 15 residues. Germline V gene lookup returns CDR1 SGHTS and CDR2 YDEGEE. The V gene end was trimmed by 3 bases and the J gene end by 7 bases; junction bases not matched to a gene: 12. The CDR3 spells CASSSPRTGPRGYTF. As DNA, the CDR3 is TGTGCCAGCAGCTCGCCGCGGACAGGCCCGCGTGGCTACACCTTC.

The rearrangement joins TRBV7-2 to TRBJ2-7, with 7 bases aligning to TRBD1. Per the germline V gene, CDR1 is SGHTA and CDR2 is FQGNSA. CDR3 length: 15 residues. V shed 2 bases, J shed 5 bases, and the junction held 9 bases outside the gene matches. For the CDR3, the DNA is TGTGCCAGCAGCTTATACAGGGGCCCAGTAAACGAGCAGTACTTC. Encoded protein: CASSLYRGPVNEQYF. The full variable domain, with the rest looked up from reference TRBV7-2 and TRBJ2-7, is GAGVSQSPSNKVTEKGKDVELRCDPISGHTALYWYRQSLGQGLEFLIYFQGNSAPDKSGLPSDRFSAERTGGSVSTLTIQRTQQEDSAVYLCASSLYRGPVNEQYFGPGTRLTVT.

This clonotype has a count of ten or more. The chain uses TRBV6-2 or TRBV6-3 and TRBJ2-7; D call uncertain. Germline CDR1 MNHEY, CDR2 SVGEGT. Trimming cost V 6 bases and J 2 bases, with 11 bases left between them. The CDR3 sequence is 13 residues long. CDR3 in amino acids: CASSSDVTYEQYF. In nucleotides, the CDR3 is TGTGCCAGCAGCTCGGACGTAACCTACGAGCAGTACTTC.

Ten or more counts support this clonotype. CDR3 region: CASSPVDRGVYEQYF. CDR3 nucleotide sequence: TGTGCCAGCAGTCCGGTTGACAGGGGGGTCTACGAGCAGTACTTC. The rearrangement joins TRBV28 to TRBJ2-7; 9 positions match TRBD1. The junction had 8 bases not matched to a gene; V was cut back by 5 bases and J by 3 bases. CDR3 length: 15 residues. Germline CDR1 MDHEN, CDR2 SYDVKM.

This clonotype was recorded at least ten times. The chain carries TRBV29-1 and TRBJ2-7, with 7 bases aligning to TRBD1. J gave up 3 bases and V 1 base, and 15 bases lay outside the gene matches. Per germline, CDR1 SQVTM and CDR2 ANQGSEA. The CDR3 covers 17 residues. DNA for the CDR3: TGCAGCGTTGAAGGGTTGGCAGGGGGTACTTTATTCTACGAGCAGTACTTC. As protein: CSVEGLAGGTLFYEQYF.

The chain carries TRBV2 and TRBJ1-5; 8 bases align to TRBD1. The CDR3 has 15 residues. J gave up 7 bases and V 4 bases, and 9 bases lay outside the gene matches. The germline V gene encodes CDR1 SNHLY and CDR2 FYNNEI. The CDR3 protein is CASSGPTGAGQPQHF. DNA of the CDR3: TGTGCCAGCAGTGGCCCGACAGGGGCAGGCCAGCCCCAGCATTTT.

This clonotype was recorded at least ten times. This chain's CDR3 is CASSSQAGYGYTF. CDR3 DNA sequence: TGTGCCAGCAGTTCCCAAGCCGGCTATGGCTACACCTTC. The genes are TRBV6-1 and TRBJ1-2; D is ambiguous. Trimming took 5 bases from V and 4 from J, leaving 11 bases between them. The CDR3 totals 13 residues. Germline V gene lookup returns CDR1 MNHNS and CDR2 SASEGT.

The chain is built from TRBV6-1 and TRBJ2-1; 7 bases fit TRBD2. The CDR3 runs 13 residues. With 6 bases clipped from V and 6 bases from J, the junction kept 5 bases outside the gene matches. Germline CDR1 is MNHNS and CDR2 is SASEGT. The chain's CDR3 is CASRQLAPNEQFF. CDR3 nucleotides: TGTGCCAGCAGACAACTAGCGCCCAATGAGCAGTTCTTC.

Ten or more counts support this clonotype. The gene calls are TRBV28 and TRBJ2-5; TRBD1 agrees at 10 bases. Looked up from germline, CDR1 is MDHEN and CDR2 is SYDVKM. The CDR3 totals 17 residues. After removal of 4 bases from V and 4 bases from J, the junction contained 12 bases not matched to a gene. Here the CDR3 DNA reads TGTGCCAGCAGTTCTCCCGGGACAGGGGTATCGGGAGAGACCCAGTACTTC. As protein: CASSSPGTGVSGETQYF.

Many counts were recorded for this clonotype. The chain employs TRBV28 and TRBJ2-7; D is unresolved. Between the trimmed V and J ends, which lost 7 bases and 5 bases, there was a span of 15 bases. Germline-derived CDR1 and CDR2 are MDHEN and SYDVKM. This CDR3 spans 13 amino acids. The CDR3 spells CASTPKGVHEQYF. In DNA, the CDR3 is TGTGCCAGCACCCCGAAGGGTGTCCACGAGCAGTACTTC.

This clonotype has ten or more counts. This chain joins TRBV9 and TRBJ2-7; 10 bases match TRBD1. V dropped 7 bases and J dropped 3; count of bases not matched to a gene: 1. CDR1 is SGDLS, CDR2 YYNGEE, per germline. The CDR3 consists of 12 residues. CDR3 residues: CASGQGDYEQYF. The CDR3 nucleotides are TGTGCCAGCGGACAGGGGGACTACGAGCAGTACTTC.

As for this clonotype: Given a much more abundant clone one base away, this may be a read error. The CDR3 does not end in the conserved phenylalanine or tryptophan, so this is likely a read error. V and J are TRBV7-8 and TRBJ1-5; 8 nucleotides align to TRBD1. The germline gives CDR1 SGHVS, CDR2 FQNEAQ. The CDR3 spans 14 residues. The V and J ends lost 3 bases and 6 bases, in that order; junction bases with no gene match: 4. The CDR3, as DNA: TGTGCCAGCAGCTTGGACAGGGAGGGTCAGCCCCAGCATCTT. This sequence encodes CASSLDREGQPQHL.

There are a few counts of this clonotype. The chain uses TRBV30 and TRBJ1-6; 7 positions agree with TRBD1. Unmatched junction bases numbered 9, after V lost 0 bases and J lost 10 bases. The CDR3 totals 15 residues. CDR1 is GTSNPN, CDR2 SVGIG, per germline (reference sequence). The DNA of the CDR3 is TGTGCCTGGAGTGTAATGGGGACAGCAAACTCACCCCTCCACTTT. Protein sequence: CAWSVMGTANSPLHF.

This clonotype was seen repeatedly, ten times or more. The V gene is TRBV11-2, the J gene TRBJ2-5; possible D gene TRBD2, 5 bases. This CDR3 is 13 amino acids long. The germline V gene has CDR1 SGHAT and CDR2 FQNNGV. V dropped 4 bases and J dropped 4 bases, with 10 bases sitting between them. This chain's CDR3 is CASSYRAGETQYF. The CDR3 coding sequence is TGTGCCAGCAGCTACCGGGCGGGAGAGACCCAGTACTTC.

This clonotype came up a few times. The chain has TRBV6-1 and TRBJ2-2; D is unresolved. The CDR3 covers 15 residues. Trimming left V 5 bases short and J 0 bases short, with 10 bases between. Per germline, CDR1 MNHNS and CDR2 SASEGT. CDR3 bases: TGTGCCAGCAGTCTGTTAGCAGCGAACACCGGGGAGCTGTTTTTT. Translation: CASSLLAANTGELFF.

The table lists this clonotype with many counts. The chain is built from TRBV28 and TRBJ2-7; possibly TRBD2 for D (5 bases). The CDR3 is made up of 14 amino acids. Per the germline V gene, CDR1 is MDHEN and CDR2 is SYDVKM. V was shortened by 1 base and J by 0 bases, with 7 bases between the two germline ends. In DNA, the CDR3 is TGTGCCAGCAGTTTATCGGGGTTCTCCTACGAGCAGTACTTC. Protein: CASSLSGFSYEQYF.

The rearrangement uses TRBV19 and TRBJ1-5; 7 nucleotides align to TRBD1. Trimming at V came to 5 bases and at J to 5 bases, leaving 9 bases not matched to a gene. Germline CDR1 is LNHDA and CDR2 is SQIVND (reference sequence). This CDR3 has 15 residues. DNA for the CDR3: TGTGCCAGTAGTCCAGAGGGACAGTATCATCAGCCCCAGCATTTT. As protein: CASSPEGQYHQPQHF.

This clonotype was seen at least ten times. The chain has TRBV28 and TRBJ2-7; TRBD2 agrees at 7 bases. This CDR3 spans 15 amino acids. V lost 5 bases to trimming and J lost 5 bases; unmatched junction nucleotides: 12. CDR1 is MDHEN, CDR2 SYDVKM, per germline. Here the CDR3 reads CASSPRPGGTHEQYF. DNA for the CDR3: TGTGCCAGCAGTCCAAGACCCGGGGGGACCCACGAGCAGTACTTC. Filled out from reference TRBV28 and TRBJ2-7, the complete variable domain reads DVKVTQSSRYLVKRTGEKVFLECVQDMDHENMFWYRQDPGLGLRLIYFSYDVKMKEKGDIPEGYSVSREKKERFSLILESASTNQTSMYLCASSPRPGGTHEQYFGPGTRLTVT.